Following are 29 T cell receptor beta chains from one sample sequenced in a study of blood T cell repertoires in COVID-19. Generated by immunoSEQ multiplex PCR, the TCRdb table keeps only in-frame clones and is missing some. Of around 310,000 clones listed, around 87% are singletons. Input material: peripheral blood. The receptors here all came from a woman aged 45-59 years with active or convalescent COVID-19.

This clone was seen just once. The CDR3 loop reads CASSLSGVSGDTEAFF. The DNA for the CDR3 is TGCGCCAGCAGCTTGTCAGGGGTTTCTGGGGACACTGAAGCTTTCTTT. This chain links TRBV5-1 with TRBJ1-1, with a weak D call TRBD1 (6 bases). The CDR3 covers 16 residues. V lost 1 base and J 3 bases, leaving 16 bases between the germline ends. Per germline, CDR1 SGHRS and CDR2 YFSETQ.

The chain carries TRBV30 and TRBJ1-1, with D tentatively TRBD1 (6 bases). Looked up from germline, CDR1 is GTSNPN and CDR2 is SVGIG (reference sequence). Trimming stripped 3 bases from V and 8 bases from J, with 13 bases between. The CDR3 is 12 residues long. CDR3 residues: CAWRTGQAEAFF. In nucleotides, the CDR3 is TGTGCCTGGAGAACAGGGCAAGCCGAAGCTTTCTTT.

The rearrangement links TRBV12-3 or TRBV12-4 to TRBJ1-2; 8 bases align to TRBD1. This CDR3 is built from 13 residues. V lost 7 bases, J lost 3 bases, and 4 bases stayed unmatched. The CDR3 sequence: CASNYRGDYGYTF. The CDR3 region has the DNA TGTGCCAGCAATTACAGGGGGGACTATGGCTACACCTTC.

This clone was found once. This CDR3 reads CASALTWGQPQHF. CDR3 in DNA: TGTGCCAGCGCACTGACCTGGGGCCAGCCCCAGCATTTT. The genes are TRBV7-2 and TRBJ1-5; possibly TRBD1 for D (5 bases). The CDR3 contains 13 residues. V gave up 8 bases and J gave up 7 bases, with 15 bases separating them. CDR1 is SGHTA, CDR2 FQGNSA, per germline. Full variable domain (remainder filled in from reference TRBV7-2 and TRBJ1-5): GAGVSQSPSNKVTEKGKDVELRCDPISGHTALYWYRQSLGQGLEFLIYFQGNSAPDKSGLPSDRFSAERTGGSVSTLTIQRTQQEDSAVYLCASALTWGQPQHFGDGTRLSIL.

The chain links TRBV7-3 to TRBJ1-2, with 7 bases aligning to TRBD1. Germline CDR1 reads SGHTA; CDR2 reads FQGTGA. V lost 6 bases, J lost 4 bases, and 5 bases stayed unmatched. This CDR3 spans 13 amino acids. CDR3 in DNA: TGTGCCAGCAGTCGACAGGGTGGCTATGGCTACACCTTC. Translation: CASSRQGGYGYTF.

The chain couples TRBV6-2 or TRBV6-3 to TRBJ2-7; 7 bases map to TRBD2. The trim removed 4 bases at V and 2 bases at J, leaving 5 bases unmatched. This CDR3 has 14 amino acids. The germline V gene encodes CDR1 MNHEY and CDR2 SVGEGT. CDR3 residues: CASSFRGRAYEQYF. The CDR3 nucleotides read TGTGCCAGCAGTTTCAGAGGGAGGGCCTACGAGCAGTACTTC.

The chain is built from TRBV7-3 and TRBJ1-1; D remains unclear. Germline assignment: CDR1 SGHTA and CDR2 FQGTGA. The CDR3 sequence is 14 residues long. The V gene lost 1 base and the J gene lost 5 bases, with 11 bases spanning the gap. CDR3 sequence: CASSLIAGGTEAFF. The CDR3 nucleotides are TGTGCCAGCAGCTTAATCGCAGGAGGGACTGAAGCTTTCTTT. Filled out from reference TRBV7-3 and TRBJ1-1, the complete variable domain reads GAGVSQTPSNKVTEKGKYVELRCDPISGHTALYWYRQSLGQGPEFLIYFQGTGAADDSGLPNDRFFAVRPEGSVSTLKIQRTERGDSAVYLCASSLIAGGTEAFFGQGTRLTVV.

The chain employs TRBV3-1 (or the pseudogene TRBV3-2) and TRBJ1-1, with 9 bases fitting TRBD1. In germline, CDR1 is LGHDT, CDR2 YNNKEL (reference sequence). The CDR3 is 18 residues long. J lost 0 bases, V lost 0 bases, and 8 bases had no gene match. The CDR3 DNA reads TGTGCCAGCAGCCAAGAGTACAGGGGGCGCGGATTGAACACTGAAGCTTTCTTT. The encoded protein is CASSQEYRGRGLNTEAFF.

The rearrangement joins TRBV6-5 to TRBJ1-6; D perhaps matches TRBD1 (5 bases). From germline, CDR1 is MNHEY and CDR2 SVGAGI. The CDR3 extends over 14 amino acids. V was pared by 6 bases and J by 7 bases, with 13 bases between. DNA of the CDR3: TGTGCCAGCAGATTCCAGGGTGAAAATTCACCCCTCCACTTT. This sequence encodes CASRFQGENSPLHF.

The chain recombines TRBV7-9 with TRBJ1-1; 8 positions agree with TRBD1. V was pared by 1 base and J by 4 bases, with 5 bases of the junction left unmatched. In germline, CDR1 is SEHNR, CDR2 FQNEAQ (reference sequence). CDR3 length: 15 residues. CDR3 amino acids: CASSLGFQGATEAFF. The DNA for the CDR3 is TGTGCCAGCAGCTTAGGGTTTCAGGGGGCCACTGAAGCTTTCTTT.

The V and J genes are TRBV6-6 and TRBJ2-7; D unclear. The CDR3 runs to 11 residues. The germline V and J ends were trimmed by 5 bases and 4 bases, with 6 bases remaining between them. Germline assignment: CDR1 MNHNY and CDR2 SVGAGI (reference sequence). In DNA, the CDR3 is TGTGCCAGCAGTACAAAGTACGAGCAGTACTTC. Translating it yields CASSTKYEQYF.

The CDR3 loop is CASSQGRTSGGKETQYF. CDR3 DNA: TGTGCCAGCAGCCAAGGGCGGACTAGCGGGGGGAAAGAGACCCAGTACTTC. This sequence joins TRBV4-2 and TRBJ2-5; 14 nucleotides agree with TRBD2. Germline V gene data show CDR1 as LGHNA and CDR2 as YNFKEQ. The junction had 4 bases not matched to a gene; V was cut back by 1 base and J by 3 bases. The CDR3 sequence is 17 residues long.

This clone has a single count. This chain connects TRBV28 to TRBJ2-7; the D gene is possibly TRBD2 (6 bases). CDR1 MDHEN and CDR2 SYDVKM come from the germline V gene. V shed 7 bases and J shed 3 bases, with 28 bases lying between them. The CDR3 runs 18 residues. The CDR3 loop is CASKEGTGGEVLFYEQYF. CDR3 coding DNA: TGTGCCAGCAAGGAGGGGACTGGTGGGGAGGTCCTCTTCTACGAGCAGTACTTC. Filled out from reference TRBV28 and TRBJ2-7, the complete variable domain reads DVKVTQSSRYLVKRTGEKVFLECVQDMDHENMFWYRQDPGLGLRLIYFSYDVKMKEKGDIPEGYSVSREKKERFSLILESASTNQTSMYLCASKEGTGGEVLFYEQYFGPGTRLTVT.

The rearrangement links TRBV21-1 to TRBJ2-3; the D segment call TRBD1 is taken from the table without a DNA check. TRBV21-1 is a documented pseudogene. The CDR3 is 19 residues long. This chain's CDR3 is CASWSGRFRQVVWGDTQYF. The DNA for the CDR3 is TGTGCCAGCTGGAGTGGAAGATTTAGACAGGTTGTGTGGGGGGATACGCAGTATTTT.

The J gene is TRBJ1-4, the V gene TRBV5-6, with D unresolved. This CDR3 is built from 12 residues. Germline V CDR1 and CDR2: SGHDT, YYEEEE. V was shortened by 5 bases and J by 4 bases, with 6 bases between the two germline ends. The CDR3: CASRQHNEKLFF. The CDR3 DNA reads TGTGCCAGCAGACAGCATAATGAAAAACTGTTTTTT.

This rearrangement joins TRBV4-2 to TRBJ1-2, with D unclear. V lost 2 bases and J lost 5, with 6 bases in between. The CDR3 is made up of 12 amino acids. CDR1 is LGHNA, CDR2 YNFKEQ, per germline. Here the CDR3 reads CASSQQNYGYTF. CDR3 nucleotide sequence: TGTGCCAGCAGCCAACAAAATTATGGCTACACCTTC.

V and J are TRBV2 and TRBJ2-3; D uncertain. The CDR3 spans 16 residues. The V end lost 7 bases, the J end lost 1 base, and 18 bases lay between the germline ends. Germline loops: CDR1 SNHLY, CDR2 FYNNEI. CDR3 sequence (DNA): TGTGCCAGCACCGGTGGGCCAACAGTAGGCACAGATACGCAGTATTTT. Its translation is CASTGGPTVGTDTQYF.

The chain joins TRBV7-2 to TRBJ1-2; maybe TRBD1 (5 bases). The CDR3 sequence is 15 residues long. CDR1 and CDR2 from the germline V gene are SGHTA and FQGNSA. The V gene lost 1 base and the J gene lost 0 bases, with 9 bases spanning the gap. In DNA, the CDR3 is TGTGCCAGCAGCTTAGGGGGCATGGCTAACTATGGCTACACCTTC. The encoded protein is CASSLGGMANYGYTF. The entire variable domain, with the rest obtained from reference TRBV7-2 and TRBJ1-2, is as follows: GAGVSQSPSNKVTEKGKDVELRCDPISGHTALYWYRQSLGQGLEFLIYFQGNSAPDKSGLPSDRFSAERTGGSVSTLTIQRTQQEDSAVYLCASSLGGMANYGYTFGSGTRLTVV.

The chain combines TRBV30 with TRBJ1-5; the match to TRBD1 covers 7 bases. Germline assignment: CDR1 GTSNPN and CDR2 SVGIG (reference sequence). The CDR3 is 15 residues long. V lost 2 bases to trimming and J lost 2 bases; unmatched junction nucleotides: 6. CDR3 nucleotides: TGTGCCTGGAGTTTCCGGGACAGCCGCAATCAGCCCCAGCATTTT. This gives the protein CAWSFRDSRNQPQHF.

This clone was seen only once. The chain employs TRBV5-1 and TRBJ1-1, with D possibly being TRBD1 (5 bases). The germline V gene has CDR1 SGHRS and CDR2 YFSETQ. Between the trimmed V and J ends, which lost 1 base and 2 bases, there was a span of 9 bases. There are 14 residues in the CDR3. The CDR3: CASSLYQGNTEAFF. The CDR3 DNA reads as TGCGCCAGCAGCTTGTACCAGGGTAACACTGAAGCTTTCTTT. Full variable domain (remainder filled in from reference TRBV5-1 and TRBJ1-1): KAGVTQTPRYLIKTRGQQVTLSCSPISGHRSVSWYQQTPGQGLQFLFEYFSETQRNKGNFPGRFSGRQFSNSRSEMNVSTLELGDSALYLCASSLYQGNTEAFFGQGTRLTVV.

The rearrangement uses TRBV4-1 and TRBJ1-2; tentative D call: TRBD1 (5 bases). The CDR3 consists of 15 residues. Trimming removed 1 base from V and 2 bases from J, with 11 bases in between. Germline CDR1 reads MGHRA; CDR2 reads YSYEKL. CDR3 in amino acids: CASSQATVVNYGYTF. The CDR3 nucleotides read TGCGCCAGCAGCCAAGCGACAGTAGTAAACTATGGCTACACCTTC.

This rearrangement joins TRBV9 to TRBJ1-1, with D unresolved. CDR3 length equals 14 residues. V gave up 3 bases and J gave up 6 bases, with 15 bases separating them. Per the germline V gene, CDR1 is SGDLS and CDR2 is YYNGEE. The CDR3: CASSASGYGAEAFF. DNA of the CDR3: TGTGCCAGCAGCGCATCAGGATACGGGGCTGAAGCTTTCTTT.

The CDR3 protein is CSVETTGRSDTQYF. The CDR3 DNA reads TGCAGCGTTGAAACGACAGGGCGGTCAGATACGCAGTATTTT. The gene calls are TRBV29-1 and TRBJ2-3; 7 nucleotides align to TRBD1. CDR3 length: 14 amino acids. Per germline, CDR1 SQVTM and CDR2 ANQGSEA. V gave up 2 bases and J gave up 4 bases; unmatched junction bases: 6.

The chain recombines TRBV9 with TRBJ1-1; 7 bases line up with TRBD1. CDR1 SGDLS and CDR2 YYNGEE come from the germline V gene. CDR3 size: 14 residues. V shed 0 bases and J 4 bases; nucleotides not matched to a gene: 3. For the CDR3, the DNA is TGTGCCAGCAGCGTAGTGACAGGGCGCACTGAAGCTTTCTTT. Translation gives CASSVVTGRTEAFF.

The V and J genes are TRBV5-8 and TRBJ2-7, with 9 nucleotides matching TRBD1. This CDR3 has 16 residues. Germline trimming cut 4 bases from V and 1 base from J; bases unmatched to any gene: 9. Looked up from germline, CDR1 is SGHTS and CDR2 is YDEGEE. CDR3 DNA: TGTGCCAGCAGCCGGGCAACCGGGACAGGGTCCTACGAGCAGTACTTC. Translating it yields CASSRATGTGSYEQYF.

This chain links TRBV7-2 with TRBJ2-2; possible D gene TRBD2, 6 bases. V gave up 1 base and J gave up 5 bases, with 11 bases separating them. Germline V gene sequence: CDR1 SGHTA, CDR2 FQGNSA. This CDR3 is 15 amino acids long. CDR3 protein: CASSLGGAGTGELFF. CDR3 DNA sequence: TGTGCCAGCAGCTTAGGCGGGGCGGGAACCGGGGAGCTGTTTTTT.

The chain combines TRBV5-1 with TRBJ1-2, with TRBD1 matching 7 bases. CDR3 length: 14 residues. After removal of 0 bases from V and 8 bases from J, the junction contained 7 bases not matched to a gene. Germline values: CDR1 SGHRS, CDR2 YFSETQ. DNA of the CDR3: TGCGCCAGCAGCTTGGCTGAGAAGGACAGGGGCTACACCTTC. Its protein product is CASSLAEKDRGYTF.

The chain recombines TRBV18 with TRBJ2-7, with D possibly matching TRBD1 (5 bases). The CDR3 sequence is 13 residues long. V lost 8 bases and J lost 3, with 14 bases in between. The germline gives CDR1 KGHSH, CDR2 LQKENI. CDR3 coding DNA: TGTGCCAGCCGCCCGACAGAGCGCTACGAGCAGTACTTC. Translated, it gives CASRPTERYEQYF.

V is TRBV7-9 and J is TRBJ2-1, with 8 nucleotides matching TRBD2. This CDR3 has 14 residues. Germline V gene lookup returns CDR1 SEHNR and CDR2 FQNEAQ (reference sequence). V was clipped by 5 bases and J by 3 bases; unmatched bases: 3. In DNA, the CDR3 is TGTGCCAGCAGCCAGGGACTAGTCTACAATGAGCAGTTCTTC. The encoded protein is CASSQGLVYNEQFF.